This is a list of T cell receptor beta chains from one sample in a study of T cells after yellow fever vaccination. TCRdb re-called the 5' RACE reads through MiXCR, storing one row per CDR3 protein. The table lists hundreds of thousands of distinct CDR3 sequences, roughly an eighth of them singletons. Here the sequenced sample was PBMCs, taken on the day of the yellow fever booster vaccination. Every receptor here comes from a young man who received the YFV17D yellow fever vaccine. Both conserved end residues are part of each CDR3. D genes are given only for firm matches. Rows give clone size only sometimes, using once, few, many, or a class for an expanded clone.

TRBV5-4,-,TRBJ1-1,12,-,CASSLPDTEAFF,TGTGCCAGCAGCTTGCCCGACACTGAAGCTTTCTTT
TRBV5-6,TRBD2,TRBJ2-1,17,-,CASSGTLAGGLEQKQFF,TGTGCCAGCAGCGGAACCTTAGCGGGAGGCCTTGAACAGAAGCAGTTCTTC
TRBV12-3/TRBV12-4,-,TRBJ2-5,14,-,CASSLGLLQETQYF,TGTGCCAGCAGTTTAGGCTTACTACAAGAGACCCAGTACTTC
TRBV12-3/TRBV12-4,-,TRBJ1-1,14,few,CASSSIGPETEAFF,TGTGCCAGCAGCTCAATAGGACCCGAGACTGAAGCTTTCTTT
TRBV7-8,-,TRBJ2-5,12,few,CASSSRQGAQYF,TGTGCCAGCAGCTCTCGTCAAGGGGCCCAGTACTTC
TRBV20-1,-,TRBJ2-7,17,few,CSATPLGTGDFTYEQYF,TGCAGTGCTACCCCCCTTGGGACGGGAGATTTTACCTACGAGCAGTACTTC
TRBV29-1,-,TRBJ2-5,10,many,CSVELETQYF,TGCAGCGTTGAGTTGGAGACCCAGTACTTC
TRBV3-1,TRBD1,TRBJ1-1,14,few,CASSRATGDTEAFF,TGTGCCAGCAGCCGAGCTACAGGGGACACTGAAGCTTTCTTT
TRBV18,-,TRBJ1-3,13,few,CASSPYTENTIYF,TGTGCCAGCTCACCCTATACAGAAAACACCATATATTTT
TRBV20-1,TRBD1,TRBJ2-3,14,many,CSASGTGGTDTQYF,TGCAGTGCTTCCGGGACAGGGGGGACAGATACGCAGTATTTT
TRBV19,-,TRBJ1-1,15,few,CASSIRQAGTAEAFF,TGTGCCAGTAGTATCAGACAGGCCGGCACGGCTGAAGCTTTCTTT
TRBV5-1,TRBD2,TRBJ2-7,14,-,CASSSGRERYEQYF,TGCGCCAGCAGCTCGGGGCGGGAGCGGTACGAGCAGTACTTC
TRBV12-3/TRBV12-4,-,TRBJ1-2,13,many,CASSLGDVYGYTF,TGTGCCAGCAGTTTAGGGGACGTTTACGGCTACACCTTC
TRBV6-2/TRBV6-3,TRBD1,TRBJ1-2,11,-,CASSWDSDYTF,TGTGCCAGCAGTTGGGACAGTGACTACACCTTC
TRBV19,TRBD2,TRBJ2-7,16,few,CASSIRTSGRPYEQYF,TGTGCCAGTAGTATCCGGACTAGCGGGAGACCCTACGAGCAGTACTTC
TRBV5-1,-,TRBJ2-3,16,few,CASSLGLALPTDTQYF,TGCGCCAGCAGCTTGGGGCTAGCGCTCCCCACAGATACGCAGTATTTT
TRBV21-1,-,TRBJ2-3,16,-,CASSNSVDSRTDTQYF,TGTGCCAGCAGCAACTCGGTAGACAGTCGCACAGATACGCAGTATTTT
TRBV7-2,-,TRBJ2-7,14,many,CASSLAALTYEQYF,TGTGCCAGCAGCTTAGCAGCGCTTACCTACGAGCAGTACTTC
TRBV29-1,TRBD1,TRBJ2-1,15,-,CSVGGMGQNNNEQFF,TGCAGCGTTGGCGGTATGGGACAGAATAACAATGAGCAGTTCTTC
TRBV7-2,-,TRBJ2-3,15,few,CASSFLATQGDTQYF,TGTGCCAGCAGCTTTTTGGCGACTCAGGGGGATACGCAGTATTTT
TRBV5-1,-,TRBJ2-1,15,many,CASSLSGSSYNEQFF,TGTGCCAGCAGCTTATCGGGGAGCTCCTACAATGAGCAGTTCTTC
TRBV7-9,TRBD1,TRBJ2-7,14,few,CASSLRDSNYEQYF,TGTGCCAGCAGCTTAAGGGACAGTAACTACGAGCAGTACTTC
TRBV4-3,-,TRBJ1-1,17,-,CASSQTNPGRERTEAFF,TGCGCCAGCAGCCAGACCAATCCGGGACGGGAGCGGACTGAAGCTTTCTTT
TRBV12-3/TRBV12-4,TRBD1,TRBJ1-4,15,few,CASSPPRGNGEKLFF,TGTGCCAGCAGTCCCCCCAGGGGGAACGGTGAAAAACTGTTTTTT
TRBV5-1,-,TRBJ2-2,15,many,CASSLALGNTGELFF,TGCGCCAGCAGCTTGGCCCTAGGGAACACCGGGGAGCTGTTTTTT
TRBV12-3/TRBV12-4,-,TRBJ1-6,14,many,CASSLRELNSPLHF,TGTGCCAGCAGTTTAAGGGAGCTAAATTCACCCCTCCACTTT
TRBV20-1,TRBD2,TRBJ2-1,15,-,CSAKGVSGRDNEQFF,TGCAGTGCGAAAGGGGTTAGCGGGAGGGACAATGAGCAGTTCTTC
TRBV29-1,-,TRBJ2-2,12,few,CSARGVTGELFF,TGCAGCGCTAGAGGGGTTACCGGGGAGCTGTTTTTT
TRBV5-1,-,TRBJ2-3,16,few,CASSLAVLAPADTQYF,TGCGCCAGCAGCTTGGCCGTGTTAGCCCCGGCGGATACGCAGTATTTT